Listed below are T cell receptor beta chains from one sample, sequenced in a study of cytomegalovirus exposure and HLA in healthy donors. TCRdb's copy holds only in-frame clones and misses some; the assay was immunoSEQ multiplex PCR. The table lists some 180,000 clones, 9.5% of them singletons. Sequencing used PBMCs. Receptors were obtained from a woman in her 30s in good health and CMV-seropositive. Both conserved end residues are part of each CDR3. Fields, in order: clone size, D gene, V gene, J gene, CDR3 DNA, CDR3 protein. The D gene is left open where the match is weak. Not all rows give a size; the values are once, few, many and, for expanded clones, a class.

abundance: -; d_gene: TRBD1; v_gene: TRBV7-2; j_gene: TRBJ1-5; CDR3nt: TGTGCCAGCAGCTTAGTTGGCAGGGGGGATCAGCCCCAGCATTTT; CDR3aa: CASSLVGRGDQPQHF
abundance: few; d_gene: -; v_gene: TRBV2; j_gene: TRBJ2-7; CDR3nt: TGTGCCAGCAGTGTAAACGAGCAGTACTTC; CDR3aa: CASSVNEQYF
abundance: few; d_gene: TRBD1; v_gene: TRBV7-9; j_gene: TRBJ1-2; CDR3nt: TGTGCCAGCAGCCCGCCGACAGGGGGCTATGGCTACACCTTC; CDR3aa: CASSPPTGGYGYTF
abundance: few; d_gene: TRBD1; v_gene: TRBV5-6; j_gene: TRBJ2-5; CDR3nt: TGTGCCAGCAGCGCGACGACAGGGGTAAGGCAGGAGACCCAGTACTTC; CDR3aa: CASSATTGVRQETQYF
abundance: few; d_gene: -; v_gene: TRBV5-1; j_gene: TRBJ2-5; CDR3nt: TGCGCCAGCAAGAAAGGCGCGGGGGCCTACCAAGAGACCCAGTACTTC; CDR3aa: CASKKGAGAYQETQYF
abundance: few; d_gene: TRBD1; v_gene: TRBV27; j_gene: TRBJ2-7; CDR3nt: TGTGCCAGCAGTTTATCCCGACAGGGCTACGAGCAGTACTTC; CDR3aa: CASSLSRQGYEQYF
abundance: -; d_gene: -; v_gene: TRBV7-9; j_gene: TRBJ1-1; CDR3nt: TGTGCCAGCAGCCCCTACGGGGTTAACATGAACACTGAAGCTTTCTTT; CDR3aa: CASSPYGVNMNTEAFF
abundance: -; d_gene: -; v_gene: TRBV7-8; j_gene: TRBJ1-5; CDR3nt: TGTGCCAGCAGCTTAGACAGGGATCAGCCCCAGCATTTT; CDR3aa: CASSLDRDQPQHF
abundance: few; d_gene: -; v_gene: TRBV10-3; j_gene: TRBJ2-7; CDR3nt: TGTGCCATCAGTGACAGGGGCAACGAGCAGTACTTC; CDR3aa: CAISDRGNEQYF
abundance: -; d_gene: TRBD1; v_gene: TRBV5-1; j_gene: TRBJ1-5; CDR3nt: TGCGCCAGCAGCTTGGCAGGGGGCGCTTTTCAGCCCCAGCATTTT; CDR3aa: CASSLAGGAFQPQHF
abundance: -; d_gene: -; v_gene: TRBV9; j_gene: TRBJ1-1; CDR3nt: TGTGCCAGCAGCGTAATTAAGGGGGGGGCGGCTGAAGCTTTCTTT; CDR3aa: CASSVIKGGAAEAFF
abundance: -; d_gene: TRBD1; v_gene: TRBV4-2; j_gene: TRBJ1-2; CDR3nt: TGTGCCAGCAGCCAATACGGGACAGGGAGCTATGGCTACACCTTC; CDR3aa: CASSQYGTGSYGYTF
abundance: -; d_gene: TRBD1; v_gene: TRBV30; j_gene: TRBJ1-4; CDR3nt: TGTGCCTGGAGCTGGGACAGGGGACGTGAAAAACTGTTTTTT; CDR3aa: CAWSWDRGREKLFF
abundance: -; d_gene: TRBD2; v_gene: TRBV9; j_gene: TRBJ2-2; CDR3nt: TGTGCCAGCAGCCTTCGTTTCGGGACTAGCGGTACATATGACACCGGGGAGCTGTTTTTT; CDR3aa: CASSLRFGTSGTYDTGELFF